This record concerns one T cell receptor (beta chain) sequence. Its matching antigen is unknown. This entry is derived from a study of beta chain features in type 1 diabetes. Background on the study: All of the samples together had 95 million to 140 million sorted cells examined. Whole-study results and caveats: There were fewer insertions and more deletions at the VDJ junctions of type 1 diabetes patients. In comparison with healthy donors, patients had naive, central memory and Treg TCRB repertoires that appeared more similar. When cDNA is sequenced, cells with high TCR expression could be over-represented. TCRB CDR3s were moderately but significantly shorter in Type 1 diabetes patients in all four CD4+ subsets.

This CDR3 region has 15 residues. The V gene's germline CDR1 is SQVTM and CDR2 ANQGSEA. With V trimmed by 7 bases and J by 8 bases, 14 bases remained unmatched. Sequenced material consisted of expressed TCRB transcripts (all of the isolated RNA was reverse transcribed). Assay: immunoSEQ multiplex PCR; the TCRdb copy retains only in-frame clones and omits some. This sample has some 350,000 clones, with roughly 13% found just once. The clonotype was recovered from a woman younger than 35 with type 1 diabetes. The rearrangement links TRBV29-1 to TRBJ2-1; TRBD2 matches 10 bases. The sample taken for sequencing was naive CD4+ T cells from blood. CDR3 region: CSASRAGGPLDEQFF. The CDR3 bases are TGCAGCGCCTCCCGAGCGGGAGGGCCTCTTGATGAGCAGTTCTTC.